One and the same sample provided the 29 T cell receptor beta chains below, sequenced in a study of a mutant IDH1 vaccine in newly diagnosed glioma. These receptors' antigens are unknown. Sequenced by immunoSEQ multiplex PCR; TCRdb stores in-frame clones only, minus some. The sample has around 35,000 clones; approximately 83% are singletons. Described time point: week 5, during vaccination. Doses consisted of 300 ug of mutant IDH1 20-mer peptide each, paired with topical imiquimod. The input for sequencing was PBMCs, taken from a glioma patient whose treatment included an IDH1 peptide vaccine. The receptors here all came from a man aged 25 to 40 with glioma.

The chain combines TRBV6-5 with TRBJ1-3; D call uncertain. Germline V gene lookup returns CDR1 MNHEY and CDR2 SVGAGI. This CDR3 has 13 amino acids. Trimming left V 0 bases short and J 2 bases short, with 2 bases between. The CDR3 region has the DNA TGTGCCAGCAGTTACTCGCCTGGAAACACCATATATTTT. Translation: CASSYSPGNTIYF.

This chain connects TRBV6-5 to TRBJ2-2; D unclear. This CDR3 contains 12 residues. In germline, CDR1 is MNHEY, CDR2 SVGAGI. Trimming left V 2 bases short and J 7 bases short, with 5 bases between. The CDR3 here is CASSYLGGELFF. CDR3 DNA: TGTGCCAGCAGTTACCTTGGCGGGGAGCTGTTTTTT.

V usage is TRBV7-3 and J usage is TRBJ2-2; D might be TRBD1 or TRBD2, each matching 5 bases. The germline V gene encodes CDR1 SGHTA and CDR2 FQGTGA. The V end lost 5 bases, the J end lost 6 bases, and 10 bases lay between the germline ends. The CDR3 runs to 13 residues. CDR3 coding DNA: TGTGCCAGCAGCCCCGGGGCTGCCGGGGAGCTGTTTTTT. Translation gives CASSPGAAGELFF. Variable domain in full (rest from reference TRBV7-3 and TRBJ2-2): GAGVSQTPSNKVTEKGKYVELRCDPISGHTALYWYRQSLGQGPEFLIYFQGTGAADDSGLPNDRFFAVRPEGSVSTLKIQRTERGDSAVYLCASSPGAAGELFFGEGSRLTVL.

This clone appeared once. This CDR3 reads CASSLFRGGQETQYF. The CDR3 DNA reads TGTGCCAGCAGCTTGTTCCGGGGGGGGCAAGAGACCCAGTACTTC. The chain combines TRBV5-4 with TRBJ2-5; 8 nucleotides line up with TRBD2. Per the germline V gene, CDR1 is SGHNT and CDR2 is YYREEE (reference sequence). The V gene end was trimmed by 1 base and the J gene end by 2 bases; junction bases not matched to a gene: 4. This CDR3 comprises 15 residues.

CDR3 residues: CSVDWDLGTDTQYF. The CDR3 region has the DNA TGCAGCGTCGACTGGGACCTGGGGACAGATACGCAGTATTTT. V usage is TRBV29-1 and J usage is TRBJ2-3, with D possibly called TRBD1 or TRBD2 (5 bases each). Germline V gene sequence: CDR1 SQVTM, CDR2 ANQGSEA. The CDR3 runs to 14 residues. V dropped 6 bases and J dropped 3 bases, with 16 bases sitting between them.

The V gene is TRBV5-1, the J gene TRBJ2-1; no firm D call. CDR3 size: 16 residues. Germline loops: CDR1 SGHRS, CDR2 YFSETQ. V gave up 0 bases and J gave up 7 bases, with 17 bases separating them. CDR3 loop: CASSLATRIGGNEQFF. The CDR3 DNA sequence: TGCGCCAGCAGCTTGGCCACGCGGATAGGTGGTAATGAGCAGTTCTTC.

The chain couples TRBV19 to TRBJ2-2, with a possible D match to TRBD2 (6 bases). V was pared by 7 bases and J by 1 base, with 10 bases between. The CDR3 is 14 amino acids. Germline CDR1 LNHDA, CDR2 SQIVND (reference sequence). This CDR3 is CASNVEGNTGELFF. The DNA for the CDR3 is TGTGCCAGTAATGTGGAGGGGAACACCGGGGAGCTGTTTTTT.

V usage is TRBV15 and J usage is TRBJ1-3, with TRBD1 identical over 8 bases. V shed 5 bases and J 2 bases; nucleotides not matched to a gene: 2. Germline CDR1 LNHNV, CDR2 YYDKDF (reference sequence). The CDR3 has 14 amino acids. The CDR3 nucleotides read TGTGCCACCAGCCAGGACAGGGCTGGAAACACCATATATTTT. The encoded protein is CATSQDRAGNTIYF.

This clone was seen a few times. The chain is built from TRBV19 and TRBJ1-1, with 10 bases that match TRBD1. Trimming removed 8 bases from V and 8 bases from J; junction bases left unmatched: 8. The CDR3 has 13 amino acids. The germline V gene has CDR1 LNHDA and CDR2 SQIVND (reference sequence). The CDR3 region has the DNA TGTGCCAGTCGCCTGACAGGGGGCGGCGAAGCTTTCTTT. The encoded protein is CASRLTGGGEAFF.

DNA of the CDR3: TGTGCCACCCAGTATGGCAGCTTGAACACTGAAGCTTTCTTT. Its translation is CATQYGSLNTEAFF. The J gene is TRBJ1-1, the V gene TRBV6-5; the D is unclear. From germline, CDR1 is MNHEY and CDR2 SVGAGI. The CDR3 consists of 14 residues. Trimming took 10 bases from V and 0 from J, leaving 15 bases between them.

The chain is built from TRBV29-1 and TRBJ1-4; TRBD1 aligns across 7 bases. Per germline, CDR1 SQVTM and CDR2 ANQGSEA. The CDR3 is 13 residues long. The V gene end was trimmed by 7 bases and the J gene end by 8 bases; junction bases not matched to a gene: 10. The DNA of the CDR3 is TGCAGCGCCGAGGGGGCGCGGAGGGAAAAACTGTTTTTT. Its translation: CSAEGARREKLFF.

J is TRBJ2-3 and V is TRBV9, with 7 bases that match TRBD2. V was clipped by 3 bases and J by 2 bases; unmatched bases: 3. Germline assignment: CDR1 SGDLS and CDR2 YYNGEE. This CDR3 is 14 amino acids long. Written as DNA, the CDR3 is TGTGCCAGCAGCGACCGGGACTACACAGATACGCAGTATTTT. This encodes CASSDRDYTDTQYF.

This clone was counted only a few times. The V and J genes are TRBV13 and TRBJ1-1; 7 nucleotides align to TRBD1. Germline CDR1 is PRHDT and CDR2 is FYEKMQ (reference sequence). V lost 6 bases, J lost 4 bases, and 5 bases stayed unmatched. The CDR3 consists of 13 residues. DNA of the CDR3: TGTGCCAGCAGACGAGACAGGGTCACTGAAGCTTTCTTT. Protein product: CASRRDRVTEAFF.

This clone was detected once. V is TRBV2 and J is TRBJ1-3; 9 bases are a match to TRBD1. The CDR3 is made up of 17 amino acids. V lost 7 bases to trimming and J lost 4 bases; unmatched junction nucleotides: 14. Per germline, CDR1 SNHLY and CDR2 FYNNEI. CDR3 sequence (DNA): TGTGCCAGCATGCGGGACAGGGAGTTCGGAGCAGGAAACACCATATATTTT. Encoded protein: CASMRDREFGAGNTIYF.

This chain uses TRBV30 with TRBJ1-5; tentatively, D is TRBD1 (6 bases). Germline CDR1 GTSNPN, CDR2 SVGIG (reference sequence). CDR3 size: 15 residues. V was trimmed by 0 bases and J by 6 bases, leaving 15 bases between them. In DNA, the CDR3 is TGTGCCTGGAGTGTACTACCCGGGGGCGTTCAGCCCCAGCATTTT. Translated: CAWSVLPGGVQPQHF.

The V and J genes are TRBV2 and TRBJ1-1, with TRBD1 matching over 7 bases. From germline, CDR1 is SNHLY and CDR2 FYNNEI. V shed 6 bases and J 3 bases; nucleotides not matched to a gene: 13. The CDR3 has 16 amino acids. CDR3 sequence reads: CASRGGKGAGDTEAFF. DNA for the CDR3: TGTGCCAGCAGGGGAGGGAAGGGGGCCGGGGACACTGAAGCTTTCTTT.

The chain employs TRBV5-7 and TRBJ1-5; 7 nucleotides align to TRBD1. TRBV5-7 is filed as an ORF, its function uncertain. Losses at the gene ends were 4 bases for V and 1 base for J; bases not matched to a gene: 14. The CDR3 has 18 residues. The CDR3 reads CASSRRDSQRISNQPQHF. CDR3 coding DNA: TGTGCCAGCAGCCGACGGGACAGCCAAAGGATAAGCAATCAGCCCCAGCATTTT.

The rearrangement uses TRBV7-9 and TRBJ2-2, with 7 positions matching TRBD1. The CDR3 is made up of 15 amino acids. Germline-derived CDR1 and CDR2 are SEHNR and FQNEAQ (reference sequence). V lost 5 bases and J lost 8; bases outside the gene matches: 11. The CDR3, as DNA: TGTGCCAGCAGCCTGCGAAGGGGGCGAGTGGGGGAGCTGTTTTTT. This codes for CASSLRRGRVGELFF.

The J gene is TRBJ1-1, the V gene TRBV2, with D maybe TRBD1 (5 bases). CDR1 and CDR2 from the germline V gene are SNHLY and FYNNEI. Trimming removed 7 bases at V and 4 bases at J, with 13 bases between. The CDR3 runs 13 residues. Written as DNA, the CDR3 is TGTGCCAGCAATCCACAGGCGAGCACTGAAGCTTTCTTT. Protein: CASNPQASTEAFF. Full variable domain (missing parts from reference TRBV2 and TRBJ1-1): EPEVTQTPSHQVTQMGQEVILRCVPISNHLYFYWYRQILGQKVEFLVSFYNNEISEKSEIFDDQFSVERPDGSNFTLKIRSTKLEDSAMYFCASNPQASTEAFFGQGTRLTVV.

The DNA for the CDR3 is TGTGCCTGGAGTGGGACCTACGAGCAGTACTTC. Translating gives CAWSGTYEQYF. The chain carries TRBV30 and TRBJ2-7; D call uncertain. CDR1 and CDR2 (germline): GTSNPN, SVGIG (reference sequence). CDR3 length: 11 amino acids. Trimming stripped 1 base from V and 2 bases from J, with 3 bases between. The entire variable domain, with the rest obtained from reference TRBV30 and TRBJ2-7, is as follows: SQTIHQWPATLVQPVGSPLSLECTVEGTSNPNLYWYRQAAGRGLQLLFYSVGIGQISSEVPQNLSASRPQDRQFILSSKKLLLSDSGFYLCAWSGTYEQYFGPGTRLTVT.

This chain connects TRBV9 to TRBJ2-3, with D unclear. V gave up 0 bases and J gave up 6 bases, with 20 bases separating them. The CDR3 runs 17 residues. Per germline, CDR1 SGDLS and CDR2 YYNGEE. CDR3 protein: CASSVEHGRRATDTQYF. The CDR3 region has the DNA TGTGCCAGCAGCGTAGAGCACGGAAGGCGCGCGACGGATACGCAGTATTTT.

The rearrangement joins TRBV15 to TRBJ2-7; 9 nucleotides agree with TRBD2. Germline CDR1 LNHNV, CDR2 YYDKDF (reference sequence). The CDR3 contains 14 residues. V was clipped by 1 base and J by 3 bases; unmatched bases: 1. DNA for the CDR3: TGTGCCACCAGCAGAGGTAGCGGGAGCTACGAGCAGTACTTC. This sequence encodes CATSRGSGSYEQYF.

V and J are TRBV4-1 and TRBJ2-2; the D is unclear. Trimming took 0 bases from V and 2 from J, leaving 16 bases between them. Germline CDR1 and CDR2: MGHRA and YSYEKL. This CDR3 comprises 18 residues. This CDR3 reads CASSQDEKAHENTGELFF. The DNA for the CDR3 is TGCGCCAGCAGCCAAGATGAGAAGGCCCATGAAAACACCGGGGAGCTGTTTTTT.

The chain employs TRBV6-6 and TRBJ2-7; maybe TRBD1 (5 bases). The CDR3 has 16 residues. Between the trimmed V and J ends, which lost 5 bases and 2 bases, there was a span of 19 bases. Germline CDR1 MNHNY, CDR2 SVGAGI (reference sequence). The CDR3 region is CASSPLRAGIPYEQYF. In DNA form, the CDR3 reads TGTGCCAGCAGTCCCCTCAGGGCAGGTATACCCTACGAGCAGTACTTC.

This sequence joins TRBV7-2 and TRBJ1-3; D is unresolved. V lost 4 bases to trimming and J lost 9 bases, with 10 bases between them. Per the germline V gene, CDR1 is SGHTA and CDR2 is FQGNSA. The CDR3 runs 12 residues. CDR3 sequence (DNA): TGTGCCAGCAGCTCCGCCCGGGGCACCATATATTTT. The encoded protein is CASSSARGTIYF.

The chain has TRBV7-2 and TRBJ2-2, with 8 bases identical to TRBD2. Germline V gene sequence: CDR1 SGHTA, CDR2 FQGNSA. This CDR3 has 15 residues. The ends lost 4 bases at V and 1 base at J; junction bases unmatched: 2. CDR3 sequence: CASSSSGGNTGELFF. The CDR3, as DNA: TGTGCCAGCAGCTCGAGCGGGGGGAACACCGGGGAGCTGTTTTTT.

The chain carries TRBV6-4 and TRBJ2-1, with 12 bases lining up with TRBD2. Trimming removed 3 bases from V and 6 bases from J; junction bases left unmatched: 6. The CDR3 contains 16 residues. Germline V CDR1 and CDR2: MRHNA, SNTAGT. The CDR3 here is CASSDSSGRASNEQFF. The CDR3 bases are TGTGCCAGCAGTGATTCTAGCGGGAGGGCCTCCAATGAGCAGTTCTTC.

The chain employs TRBV2 and TRBJ2-7; D remains unclear. Deletions cut 5 bases from V and 3 bases from J, with 5 bases between. The CDR3 is made up of 11 amino acids. Germline assignment: CDR1 SNHLY and CDR2 FYNNEI. This CDR3 is CASSSIYEQYF. The CDR3 DNA is TGTGCCAGCAGTTCCATCTACGAGCAGTACTTC.

J is TRBJ2-2 and V is TRBV7-2; D is possibly TRBD2 (6 bases). CDR1 is SGHTA, CDR2 FQGNSA, per germline. V was pared by 8 bases and J by 3 bases, with 16 bases between. The CDR3 totals 15 residues. CDR3 sequence: CASAAVGRYTGELFF. DNA of the CDR3: TGTGCCAGCGCCGCAGTTGGGAGGTACACCGGGGAGCTGTTTTTT.